This TCR beta chain was sequenced during a study of blood T cell repertoires in COVID-19 (dated by TCRdb to the early 2020s). Regarding the research as a whole: Samples covering the acute and convalescent phases of COVID-19 were provided by collaborators in the United States, Italy and Spain. The material from the prospective study consisted of cDNA or gDNA derived from T cells, B-cell-depleted T cells, or PBMCs. Subjects who had been exposed to COVID-19, were actively infected with it, or had recovered from it provided the deeply sampled blood TCRbeta repertoires that made up the dataset. A freely available public database, intended as a resource for researchers studying the immune response to SARS-CoV-2, is where the repertoires were released. The samples were drawn from two sources: the first 160 participants of the ongoing ImmuneRACE study, and 1,254 subjects contributed by 6 global collaborators. The sample metadata nearly always contained a de-identified subject ID, COVID-19 status, age in years and sex. HLA class I and class II types, where available, came from metadata supplied by the sample provider rather than from assay-based typing.

At one collaborating source in Seattle, patients were enrolled during active infection and were followed longitudinally through the course of disease. Each collaborating institution followed its own protocols to collect whole blood in K2EDTA tubes. Collaborator samples were shipped for TCRbeta analysis as frozen whole blood, isolated PBMCs, or DNA extracted from either sample type. V is shortened by 5 bases, J by 1 base, and the region joining them spans 14 bases. As encoded in the germline V gene, CDR1 is SGHTA while CDR2 is FQGNSA. There are 15 amino acids in the CDR3, from cysteine to phenylalanine inclusive. CDR3 DNA is the only sequence kept; it has 45 bases, read in frame from the first base. Overall study outcomes, separate from this receptor: How much clinical and demographic metadata was included differed by source and by participant, and the metadata was provided uncurated.

TCRbeta CDR3 regions were amplified from genomic DNA by means of the immunoSEQ Assay, a bias-controlled multiplex PCR. The source study handled its data this way. The number of nucleated cells in each sample was estimated from the amplification of reference gene primers within the assay. Sequence reads were collapsed and filtered to measure the absolute abundance of every unique TCRbeta CDR3 rearrangement. Productive Simpson clonality was computed per sample as the square root of Simpson's diversity index over productive rearrangements. This is the immuneACCESS table as TCRdb keeps it, with only in-frame sequences that have V and J called. A part of the clones is gone; compared with another copy, unresolved V genes explain less than half, and the rest is unexplained. V and J calls plus clone size are reproduced from that table; the DNA served to infer D and trimming. This sample holds around 480,000 clones; about 91% were observed only once. Clones ranked in the top ten supply roughly 13% of the sample.

This clone occurred once. Its recognized antigen is unknown. Within one base of it there is no much larger clone, and no base qualities were kept. The sequence was obtained from a woman aged 50 to 60 with COVID-19, enrolled during active disease. The sequenced material came from peripheral blood. The rearrangement combines TRBV7-2 with TRBJ2-5, and TRBD1 may be the D gene, going by 5 matching bases. The DNA sequence follows: TGTGCCAGCAGCCCCTCTTGGCAGGGCCAAGAGACCCAGTACTTC. Its protein is CASSPSWQGQETQYF.